The rows below give T cell receptor beta chains drawn from one sample of a study of blood T cell repertoires in COVID-19. Measured with immunoSEQ multiplex PCR; TCRdb has only the in-frame clones, and not every one. The repertoire holds tens of thousands of clones, with around three quarters as singletons. Material for sequencing was peripheral blood. These receptors originate from a man aged 65 to 85 with acute or convalescent COVID-19. Both conserved end residues are part of each CDR3. Clone size is given for some rows only: seen once, a few or many times, or a class if the clone is expanded.

V gene,clone size,J gene,CDR3 length,CDR3 protein
TRBV18,-,TRBJ2-7,14,CASSPSGMPYEQYF
TRBV24-1,-,TRBJ1-4,15,CATSPSGTGDEKLFF
TRBV19,-,TRBJ2-3,14,CASRPGQLTDTQYF
TRBV5-1,-,TRBJ2-2,16,CASSLVGTLSTGELFF
TRBV19,-,TRBJ2-1,13,CASSIAQGNEQFF
TRBV7-2,-,TRBJ1-6,15,CASSLLGQGNSPLHF
TRBV6-5,-,TRBJ1-1,13,CASRRQGLTEAFF
TRBV7-2,-,TRBJ1-4,14,CASSYDRVHEKLFF
TRBV4-1,-,TRBJ2-7,15,CASSQMFGVRGEQYF
TRBV27,-,TRBJ2-7,13,CASSGQGAYEQYF
TRBV15,few,TRBJ1-4,12,CATSISGEKLFF
TRBV7-9,once,TRBJ2-3,15,CASSPEAASTDTQYF
TRBV19,-,TRBJ1-4,16,CATYVGDGGTNEKLFF
TRBV14,-,TRBJ2-5,15,CASSQRTGKQETQYF
TRBV28,-,TRBJ1-5,14,CASRESGSNQPQHF
TRBV28,-,TRBJ1-5,13,CATTTEPWQPQHF
TRBV19,once,TRBJ2-7,16,CASSIDRRDRSYEQYF
TRBV2,-,TRBJ1-6,16,CASIGLRTGRNSPLHF
TRBV5-1,few,TRBJ2-7,16,CASSRGAGTEYYEQYF
TRBV18,once,TRBJ2-2,16,CASSPRADRNTGELFF
TRBV7-6,-,TRBJ2-1,14,CASSPEGLDNEQFF
TRBV27,-,TRBJ1-1,13,CASSLRTGTEAFF
TRBV5-1,-,TRBJ1-1,14,CASSYGQGNTEAFF